Listed below are T cell receptor beta chains from one sample, sequenced in a study of blood T cell repertoires in COVID-19. Sequencing was performed with immunoSEQ multiplex PCR; in TCRdb, only in-frame clones are kept and a portion is missing. The profile covers 200,000 to 300,000 clones, with approximately 80% appearing a single time and less than 5% taken by the ten largest. The sample consisted of peripheral blood. These receptor sequences come from a man aged 55 to 70 with acute or convalescent COVID-19. The CDR3 runs from the conserved cysteine through the conserved F or W.

CDR3: CASSGNRDGYTF
V: TRBV9
J: TRBJ1-2

CDR3: CASSPAERETQYF
V: TRBV18
J: TRBJ2-5

CDR3: CALARGGYEQYF
V: TRBV30
J: TRBJ2-7

CDR3: CASRAGTGVEKLFF
V: TRBV11-2
J: TRBJ1-4

CDR3: CASSQGQGRAIQYF
V: TRBV7-9
J: TRBJ2-4

CDR3: CARRGSGRIEQYF
V: TRBV19
J: TRBJ2-7

CDR3: CASSSGLAGAINDEQYF
V: TRBV11-3
J: TRBJ2-7

CDR3: CASSSNRGGNTEAFF
V: TRBV18
J: TRBJ1-1

CDR3: CASSSEGGPNTEAFF
V: TRBV5-1
J: TRBJ1-1

CDR3: CASSLGGSGEKLFF
V: TRBV5-4
J: TRBJ1-4

CDR3: CASSLGGQGSTGELFF
V: TRBV7-7
J: TRBJ2-2

CDR3: CATRGEGQKNQPQHF
V: TRBV15
J: TRBJ1-5

CDR3: CASSGGQAQETQYF
V: TRBV7-9
J: TRBJ2-5

CDR3: CASRLGTAYNSPLHF
V: TRBV27
J: TRBJ1-6

CDR3: CASSPLTGGNYGYTF
V: TRBV18
J: TRBJ1-2

CDR3: CASSVSGRTMGFF
V: TRBV25-1
J: TRBJ1-1

CDR3: CASSQARRAGSGVEAFF
V: TRBV14
J: TRBJ1-1

CDR3: CASSPREGAYGNTEAFF
V: TRBV18
J: TRBJ1-1

CDR3: CAWSTGGINTQYF
V: TRBV30
J: TRBJ2-3

CDR3: CASSIETGGNQPQHF
V: TRBV19
J: TRBJ1-5

CDR3: CASSLGGQGTHTIYF
V: TRBV7-9
J: TRBJ1-3

CDR3: CASKTGGAGAGELFF
V: TRBV6-5
J: TRBJ2-2

CDR3: CASSTRGNTEAFF
V: TRBV19
J: TRBJ1-1

CDR3: CASSPPPGSYNEQFF
V: TRBV6-5
J: TRBJ2-1

CDR3: CASSPMDRFFGEQFF
V: TRBV18
J: TRBJ2-1

CDR3: CASSFGGTEAFF
V: TRBV5-1
J: TRBJ1-1

CDR3: CASSFSPGIGNTIYF
V: TRBV11-1
J: TRBJ1-3

CDR3: CATGTGGSFDYGYTF
V: TRBV7-9
J: TRBJ1-2

CDR3: CASSPRTLPDTQYF
V: TRBV13
J: TRBJ2-3

CDR3: CASSLQGLAGNEQFF
V: TRBV7-9
J: TRBJ2-1

CDR3: CASSERGLAGTNEQFF
V: TRBV25-1
J: TRBJ2-1

CDR3: CASSYTEPGPNQPQHF
V: TRBV6-5
J: TRBJ1-5

CDR3: CSAEGARADEQFF
V: TRBV29-1
J: TRBJ2-1

CDR3: CAVGRTEAFF
V: TRBV6-6
J: TRBJ1-1

CDR3: CASSSLGDGSRRDTF
V: TRBV5-1
J: TRBJ1-2

CDR3: CASSQGTGENEKLFF
V: TRBV4-3
J: TRBJ1-4

CDR3: CASSSRISSGITDTQYF
V: TRBV11-2
J: TRBJ2-3

CDR3: CAWRSRGIYGYTF
V: TRBV30
J: TRBJ1-2

CDR3: CASSSPRGLDTEAFF
V: TRBV7-9
J: TRBJ1-1

CDR3: CASRRGLDGELFF
V: TRBV28
J: TRBJ2-2

CDR3: CASSLNRDTGELFF
V: TRBV18
J: TRBJ2-2

CDR3: CSARESYGYTF
V: TRBV20-1
J: TRBJ1-2

CDR3: CASSPGQANTGELFF
V: TRBV6-6
J: TRBJ2-2

CDR3: CASSSALADRVRSYEQYF
V: TRBV5-4
J: TRBJ2-7

CDR3: CASSVELAANEQFF
V: TRBV9
J: TRBJ2-1

CDR3: CASSPGRIGVGELFF
V: TRBV18
J: TRBJ2-2

CDR3: CASRSVSEAFF
V: TRBV6-5
J: TRBJ1-1

CDR3: CASSLAVASKETQYF
V: TRBV5-1
J: TRBJ2-5